The source of this T cell receptor (beta chain) is a study of shared clonotypes between healthy human individuals. Study background: For every donor, three CD4 naive, three CD4 memory, two CD8 naive and one CD8 memory plates were used. Study-wide points: Richness estimates generally favored naive over memory subsets. Donors were few, which limited the genetic and exposure-history diversity represented.

Generated by immunoSEQ multiplex PCR, the TCRdb table keeps only in-frame clones and is missing some. The data contain 1.6 million or so clones, more than 95% of them seen just once; the ten biggest clones take up about 1.2%. The study separated CD4+ cells into CD45RA+ naive and CD45RA-negative memory subsets. This clone was counted a single time. Antigen: not known. The V gene's germline CDR1 is SNHLY and CDR2 FYNNEI. The CDR3 consists of 14 residues. Germline trimming cut 8 bases from V and 6 bases from J; bases unmatched to any gene: 13. This rearrangement joins TRBV2 to TRBJ2-7; 7 bases map to TRBD1. The sequenced material came from naive CD4+ T cells sorted from blood. Subset in this sample: CD45RA+ positively selected. The clonotype originates from a man aged 25-40 years in good health. As DNA, the CDR3 is TGTGCCAGCGTGCTTACTGACAGGGCGGGCGAGCAGTACTTC. Its translation is CASVLTDRAGEQYF.